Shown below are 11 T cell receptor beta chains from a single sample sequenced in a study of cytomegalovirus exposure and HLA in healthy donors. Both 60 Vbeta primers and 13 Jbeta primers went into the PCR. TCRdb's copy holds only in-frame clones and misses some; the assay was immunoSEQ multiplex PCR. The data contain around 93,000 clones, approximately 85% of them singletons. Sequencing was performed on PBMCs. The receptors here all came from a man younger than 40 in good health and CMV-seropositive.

CDR3 sequence (DNA): TGCGCCAGCAGCCCTTCGACAGGGCCGGGAGAGCAGTACTTC. Encoded protein: CASSPSTGPGEQYF. The chain carries TRBV5-1 and TRBJ2-7, with 7 bases that match TRBD1. The CDR3 extends over 14 amino acids. Germline-derived CDR1 and CDR2 are SGHRS and YFSETQ. Germline trimming cut 4 bases from V and 7 bases from J; bases unmatched to any gene: 11.

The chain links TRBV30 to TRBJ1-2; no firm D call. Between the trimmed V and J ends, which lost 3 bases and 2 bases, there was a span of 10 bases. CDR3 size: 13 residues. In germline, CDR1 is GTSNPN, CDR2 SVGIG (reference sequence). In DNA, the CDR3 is TGTGCCTGGAGAACACAACAGAACTATGGCTACACCTTC. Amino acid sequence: CAWRTQQNYGYTF. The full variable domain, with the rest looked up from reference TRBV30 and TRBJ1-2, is SQTIHQWPATLVQPVGSPLSLECTVEGTSNPNLYWYRQAAGRGLQLLFYSVGIGQISSEVPQNLSASRPQDRQFILSSKKLLLSDSGFYLCAWRTQQNYGYTFGSGTRLTVV.

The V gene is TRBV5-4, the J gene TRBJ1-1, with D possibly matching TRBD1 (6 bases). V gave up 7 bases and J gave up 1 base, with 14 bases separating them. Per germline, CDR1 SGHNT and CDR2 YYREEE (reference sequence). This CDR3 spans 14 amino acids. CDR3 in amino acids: CASRPRTENTEAFF. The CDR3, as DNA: TGTGCCAGCCGACCAAGGACAGAGAACACTGAAGCTTTCTTT.

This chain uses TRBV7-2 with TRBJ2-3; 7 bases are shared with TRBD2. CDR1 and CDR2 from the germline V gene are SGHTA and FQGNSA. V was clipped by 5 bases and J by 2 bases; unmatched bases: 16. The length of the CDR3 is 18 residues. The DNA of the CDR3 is TGTGCCAGCAGCGCGAAAGAGGGACTATCAAGGATCACAGATACGCAGTATTTT. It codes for CASSAKEGLSRITDTQYF. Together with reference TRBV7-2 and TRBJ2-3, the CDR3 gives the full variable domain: GAGVSQSPSNKVTEKGKDVELRCDPISGHTALYWYRQSLGQGLEFLIYFQGNSAPDKSGLPSDRFSAERTGGSVSTLTIQRTQQEDSAVYLCASSAKEGLSRITDTQYFGPGTRLTVL.

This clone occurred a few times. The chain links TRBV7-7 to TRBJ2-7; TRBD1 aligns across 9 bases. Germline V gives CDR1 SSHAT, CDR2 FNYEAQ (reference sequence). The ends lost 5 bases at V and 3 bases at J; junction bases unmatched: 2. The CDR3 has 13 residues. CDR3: CASSRGQGYEQYF. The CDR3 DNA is TGTGCCAGCAGCCGGGGACAGGGCTACGAGCAGTACTTC.

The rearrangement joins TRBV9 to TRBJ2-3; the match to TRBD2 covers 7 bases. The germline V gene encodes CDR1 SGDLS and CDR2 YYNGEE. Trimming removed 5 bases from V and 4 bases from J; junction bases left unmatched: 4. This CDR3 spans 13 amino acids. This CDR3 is CASSAGAPDTQYF. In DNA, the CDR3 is TGTGCCAGCAGTGCGGGAGCCCCAGATACGCAGTATTTT.

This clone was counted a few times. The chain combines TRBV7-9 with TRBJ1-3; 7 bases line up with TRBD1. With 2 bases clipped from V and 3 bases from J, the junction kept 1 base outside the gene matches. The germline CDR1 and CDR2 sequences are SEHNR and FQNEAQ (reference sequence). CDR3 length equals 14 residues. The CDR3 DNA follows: TGTGCCAGCAGCTTAACAGGGGTTGGAAACACCATATATTTT. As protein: CASSLTGVGNTIYF. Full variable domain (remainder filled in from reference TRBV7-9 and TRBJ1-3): DTGVSQNPRHKITKRGQNVTFRCDPISEHNRLYWYRQTLGQGPEFLTYFQNEAQLEKSRLLSDRFSAERPKGSFSTLEIQRTEQGDSAMYLCASSLTGVGNTIYFGEGSWLTVV.

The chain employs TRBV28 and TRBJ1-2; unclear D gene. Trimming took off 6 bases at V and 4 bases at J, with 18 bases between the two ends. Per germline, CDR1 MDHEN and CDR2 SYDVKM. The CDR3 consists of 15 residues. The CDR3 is CASSPRLGGIYGYTF. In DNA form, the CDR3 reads TGTGCCAGCAGCCCTAGGCTTGGAGGAATCTATGGCTACACCTTC.

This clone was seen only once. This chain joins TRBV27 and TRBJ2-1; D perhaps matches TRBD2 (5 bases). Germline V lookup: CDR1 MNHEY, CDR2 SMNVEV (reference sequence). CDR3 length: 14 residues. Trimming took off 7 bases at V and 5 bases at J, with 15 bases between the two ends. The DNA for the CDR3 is TGTGCCAGCAAGAACACGGGGTATGACAATGAGCAGTTCTTC. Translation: CASKNTGYDNEQFF.

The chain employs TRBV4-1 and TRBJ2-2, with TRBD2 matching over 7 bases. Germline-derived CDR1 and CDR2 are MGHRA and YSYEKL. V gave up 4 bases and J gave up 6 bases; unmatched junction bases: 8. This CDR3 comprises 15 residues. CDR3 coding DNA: TGCGCCAGCAGCCGAGGGGACTATCCGCCCGGGGAGCTGTTTTTT. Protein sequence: CASSRGDYPPGELFF.

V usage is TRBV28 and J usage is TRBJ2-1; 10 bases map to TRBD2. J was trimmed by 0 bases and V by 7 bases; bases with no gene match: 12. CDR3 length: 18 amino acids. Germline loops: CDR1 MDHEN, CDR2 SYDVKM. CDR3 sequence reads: CASTSSGSVGSSYNEQFF. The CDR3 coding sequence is TGTGCCAGCACCTCTAGCGGGAGCGTAGGTTCCTCCTACAATGAGCAGTTCTTC.